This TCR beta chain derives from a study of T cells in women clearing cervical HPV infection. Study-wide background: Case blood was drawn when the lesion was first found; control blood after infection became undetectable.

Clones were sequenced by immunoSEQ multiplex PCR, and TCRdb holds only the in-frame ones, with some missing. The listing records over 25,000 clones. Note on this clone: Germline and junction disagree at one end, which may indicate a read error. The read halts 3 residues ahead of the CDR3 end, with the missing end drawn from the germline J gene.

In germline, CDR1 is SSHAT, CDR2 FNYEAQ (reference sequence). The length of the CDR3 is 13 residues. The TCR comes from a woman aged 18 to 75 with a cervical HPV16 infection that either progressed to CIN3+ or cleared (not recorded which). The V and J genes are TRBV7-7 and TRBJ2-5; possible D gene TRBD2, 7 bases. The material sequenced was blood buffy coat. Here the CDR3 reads CASSLGRGGTQYF. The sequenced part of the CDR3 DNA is TGTGCTAGCAGCTTAGGGAGGGGGGGGACC.